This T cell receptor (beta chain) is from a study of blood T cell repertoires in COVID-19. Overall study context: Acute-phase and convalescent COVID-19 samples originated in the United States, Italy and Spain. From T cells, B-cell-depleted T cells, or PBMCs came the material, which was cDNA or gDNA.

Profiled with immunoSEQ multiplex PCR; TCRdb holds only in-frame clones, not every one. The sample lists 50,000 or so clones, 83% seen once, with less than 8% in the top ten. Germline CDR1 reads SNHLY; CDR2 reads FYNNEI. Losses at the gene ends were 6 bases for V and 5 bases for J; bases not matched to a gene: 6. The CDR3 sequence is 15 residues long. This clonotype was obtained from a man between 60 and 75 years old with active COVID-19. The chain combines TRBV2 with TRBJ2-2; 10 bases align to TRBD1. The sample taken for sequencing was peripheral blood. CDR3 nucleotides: TGTGCCAGCAGGAGAGAGGGACAGGGGACCGGGGAGCTGTTTTTT. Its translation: CASRREGQGTGELFF. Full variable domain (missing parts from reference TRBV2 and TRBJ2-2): EPEVTQTPSHQVTQMGQEVILRCVPISNHLYFYWYRQILGQKVEFLVSFYNNEISEKSEIFDDQFSVERPDGSNFTLKIRSTKLEDSAMYFCASRREGQGTGELFFGEGSRLTVL.